This TCR beta chain was profiled in a study of OX40 agonist ivuxolimab in advanced cancers. The CDR3 runs to 17 residues. Germline assignment: CDR1 KGHSH and CDR2 LQKENI. V shed 1 base, J shed 7 bases, and the junction held 6 bases outside the gene matches. TCRdb keeps only in-frame clones here, not all; method: immunoSEQ multiplex PCR. The sample contains 60,000 to 75,000 clones, 70% to 90% of which appear only once. The V gene is TRBV18, the J gene TRBJ1-6; 11 bases map to TRBD1. The sample in question was CD4+ or CD8+ T cells sorted from blood, obtained in a trial of the OX40 agonist ivuxolimab. The receptor was isolated from an adult with an advanced solid tumor such as melanoma, head and neck, liver or kidney cancer. In nucleotides, the CDR3 is TGTGCCAGCTCACCACGGGGACAGGGGGGAAGCAATTCACCCCTCCACTTT. It encodes CASSPRGQGGSNSPLHF.